A single sample is the source of the 23 T cell receptor beta chains below, sequenced in a study of blood T cells in healthy people across ages. Then a second PCR, running roughly 7 to 11 cycles, was carried out with a sample-barcoded 5' primer and a J-beta primer mix. TCRdb recomputed calls from the 5' RACE reads with MiXCR, one row per CDR3 protein. Of about 680,000 distinct CDR3 sequences listed, 49% were seen once; the top ten hold 25% to 35%. The sequenced material came from blood. These receptors originate from a woman aged 55-69 years in good health.

At least ten counts were recorded for this clonotype. The chain couples TRBV20-1 to TRBJ2-7, with 8 bases aligning to TRBD2. V gave up 7 bases and J gave up 1 base; unmatched junction bases: 12. Germline loops: CDR1 DFQATT, CDR2 SNEGSKA (reference sequence). The CDR3 runs to 15 residues. The CDR3 protein is CSGEDRTSTSYEQYF. The DNA for the CDR3 is TGCAGTGGAGAGGATAGGACTAGCACTTCCTACGAGCAGTACTTC.

The gene calls are TRBV11-3 and TRBJ2-5, with D possibly being TRBD2 (7 bases). The better agreement between TRBJ2-1 and the DNA end casts doubt on the J call. CDR3 size: 13 residues. Germline values: CDR1 SGHNT, CDR2 YENEEA. This chain's CDR3 is CASSPGGQETQFF. DNA of the CDR3: TGTGCCAGCAGCCCGGGGGGCCAAGAGACCCAGTTCTTC.

As to this clonotype: A single base separates this from a much larger clone, so it may be a read error. The chain couples TRBV10-3 to TRBJ2-7; 12 nucleotides agree with TRBD2. CDR3 size: 17 residues. Germline CDR1 ENHRY, CDR2 SYGVKD. Here the CDR3 DNA reads TGTGTCAAACGGGCCTTAGGGCTAGCGGGAGGGATCTACGAGCAGTACTTC. Its protein is CVKRALGLAGGIYEQYF.

A note on this clonotype: This clone may be a read error of a much larger clone one base away. The chain has TRBV24-1 and TRBJ2-1; 9 bases map to TRBD2. The CDR3 runs to 17 residues. Per germline, CDR1 KGHDR and CDR2 SFDVKD. CDR3 DNA sequence: TGTGCCGCCAGTGACTATAGATTGGGCGGGAGGGCCGATGAGCAGTTCTTC. Its protein is CAASDYRLGGRADEQFF.

The rearrangement links TRBV5-1 to TRBJ2-3, with D maybe TRBD1 (5 bases). The ends were cut back, 0 bases at V and 1 base at J, with 12 bases in the middle. Germline V gene sequence: CDR1 SGHRS, CDR2 YFSETQ. CDR3 length: 16 amino acids. CDR3 in amino acids: CASSLDSPGRTDTQYF. The CDR3 coding sequence is TGCGCCAGCAGCTTGGATTCCCCAGGGCGCACAGATACGCAGTATTTT.

This rearrangement joins TRBV30 to TRBJ2-7; D call uncertain. Germline-derived CDR1 and CDR2 are GTSNPN and SVGIG (reference sequence). The CDR3 has 8 amino acids. V was pared by 4 bases and J by 5 bases, with 0 bases between. CDR3 residues: CAWNEQYF. The CDR3 DNA reads TGTGCCTGGAACGAGCAGTACTTC.

The rearrangement uses TRBV20-1 and TRBJ2-1, with 8 bases lining up with TRBD1. V was clipped by 0 bases and J by 10 bases; unmatched bases: 17. CDR3 length equals 17 residues. Germline V gives CDR1 DFQATT, CDR2 SNEGSKA (reference sequence). CDR3 DNA: TGCAGTGCTAGAGATCCAAGCCGGACAGGGTTCTCCTACGAGCAGTTCTTC. Residues: CSARDPSRTGFSYEQFF.

This clonotype was detected ten times or more. This chain uses TRBV9 with TRBJ2-7, with D uncertain. Germline V CDR1 and CDR2: SGDLS, YYNGEE. The CDR3 is 14 amino acids. Trimming took 5 bases from V and 1 from J, leaving 13 bases between them. CDR3 loop: CASSLGTGSYEQYF. The CDR3 DNA reads TGTGCCAGCAGTTTAGGAACGGGTTCCTACGAGCAGTACTTC. Filled out from reference TRBV9 and TRBJ2-7, the complete variable domain reads DSGVTQTPKHLITATGQRVTLRCSPRSGDLSVYWYQQSLDQGLQFLIQYYNGEERAKGNILERFSAQQFPDLHSELNLSSLELGDSALYFCASSLGTGSYEQYFGPGTRLTVT.

The chain uses TRBV20-1 and TRBJ2-1, with TRBD2 as a possible D gene (6 bases). The CDR3 runs 17 residues. Germline V gives CDR1 DFQATT, CDR2 SNEGSKA (reference sequence). V was clipped by 3 bases and J by 8 bases, with 26 bases between them. In DNA form, the CDR3 reads TGCAGTGCTAGCCCTAGATCTAGCGACCTCGATGGGGATGAGCAGTTCTTC. Translated, it gives CSASPRSSDLDGDEQFF.

The rearrangement links TRBV5-1 to TRBJ1-5, with D unclear. The V and J ends lost 0 bases and 2 bases respectively, with 9 bases between them. Looked up from germline, CDR1 is SGHRS and CDR2 is YFSETQ. This CDR3 has 15 residues. The CDR3, as DNA: TGCGCCAGCAGCTTGGGGTCGAGTGGCAATCAGCCCCAGCATTTT. This encodes CASSLGSSGNQPQHF. The complete variable domain, with remaining parts taken from reference TRBV5-1 and TRBJ1-5, reads KAGVTQTPRYLIKTRGQQVTLSCSPISGHRSVSWYQQTPGQGLQFLFEYFSETQRNKGNFPGRFSGRQFSNSRSEMNVSTLELGDSALYLCASSLGSSGNQPQHFGDGTRLSIL.

The rearrangement joins TRBV4-3 to TRBJ2-1; 7 positions agree with TRBD1. Germline-derived CDR1 and CDR2 are LGHNA and YSLEER. This CDR3 comprises 17 residues. V trimming: 0 bases; J trimming: 2 bases; junction bases outside the gene matches: 7. In DNA, the CDR3 is TGCGCCAGCAGCCAAGACAGACTCACAGGGGCCTACAATGAGCAGTTCTTC. Residues: CASSQDRLTGAYNEQFF.

Remarks on this clonotype: At one boundary the junction diverges from the germline segment, which might be a read error. The chain couples TRBV4-2 to TRBJ2-1; D ambiguous. Germline loops: CDR1 LGHNA, CDR2 YNFKEQ. There are 15 residues in the CDR3. The CDR3 DNA follows: TGTGCCGGCAGCCAAGGTGACACAGTGTACAATGAGCAGTTCTTC. Its translation: CAGSQGDTVYNEQFF.

This clonotype was seen only once. This chain uses TRBV20-1 with TRBJ2-5, with D possibly being TRBD2 (6 bases). CDR1 and CDR2 from the germline V gene are DFQATT and SNEGSKA (reference sequence). V was cut by 6 bases and J by 3 bases, with 17 bases left in between. The CDR3 covers 14 residues. The CDR3 nucleotides read TGCAGTGCCCCCGGAGGGGCGGTAAAAGAGACCCAGTACTTC. It codes for CSAPGGAVKETQYF.

This clonotype appeared a few times. The chain employs TRBV28 and TRBJ2-3, with 7 bases fitting TRBD2. With V trimmed by 5 bases and J by 8 bases, 7 bases remained unmatched. CDR3 length equals 13 residues. CDR1 is MDHEN and CDR2 is SYDVKM in the germline V gene. The CDR3 loop reads CASSPPGLLTQYF. CDR3 bases: TGTGCCAGCAGTCCTCCGGGACTACTTACGCAGTATTTT.

With regard to this clonotype: One base away lies a much larger clone, so this may be a sequencing read error. J is TRBJ2-1 and V is TRBV20-1; 7 bases are shared with TRBD2. The CDR3 runs 13 residues. Germline V CDR1 and CDR2: DFQATT, SNEGSKA (reference sequence). The CDR3 DNA follows: TGCAGTGCTAGACCTAGCGGTATCAATGGGCAGTTCTTC. This translates into CSARPSGINGQFF.

The chain links TRBV7-8 to TRBJ2-7, with 8 bases that match TRBD1. The CDR3 sequence is 15 residues long. The germline CDR1 and CDR2 sequences are SGHVS and FQNEAQ. V gave up 1 base and J gave up 7 bases; unmatched junction bases: 9. The CDR3: CASSLVVTGAPEQYF. In DNA form, the CDR3 reads TGTGCCAGCAGCTTAGTTGTGACAGGGGCCCCGGAGCAGTACTTC.

The chain is built from TRBV20-1 and TRBJ1-5, with D possibly being TRBD1 (6 bases). V lost 5 bases, J lost 7 bases, and 15 bases lay in between. The CDR3 covers 13 residues. Germline CDR1 is DFQATT and CDR2 is SNEGSKA (reference sequence). The CDR3 is CSALGGAGQPQHF. The CDR3, as DNA: TGCAGTGCTTTGGGGGGGGCTGGCCAGCCCCAGCATTTT.

V and J are TRBV20-1 and TRBJ2-5; a weak D match, TRBD1 (5 bases). This CDR3 has 15 residues. Germline CDR1 is DFQATT and CDR2 is SNEGSKA (reference sequence). V was clipped by 0 bases and J by 1 base, with 12 bases between them. This chain's CDR3 is CSARDRRGFQETQYF. CDR3 nucleotide sequence: TGCAGTGCTAGAGATCGTAGGGGCTTCCAAGAGACCCAGTACTTC.

The chain is built from TRBV29-1 and TRBJ2-5, with TRBD1 matching 7 bases. J gave up 1 base and V 7 bases, and 6 bases lay outside the gene matches. CDR1 and CDR2 from the germline V gene are SQVTM and ANQGSEA. The CDR3 is 13 residues long. The CDR3 spells CSGEQGPQETQYF. CDR3 bases: TGCAGCGGAGAACAGGGGCCCCAAGAGACCCAGTACTTC.

The chain links TRBV20-1 to TRBJ1-5; D uncertain. The V and J ends lost 0 bases and 0 bases respectively, with 21 bases between them. The CDR3 runs 19 residues. Looked up from germline, CDR1 is DFQATT and CDR2 is SNEGSKA (reference sequence). DNA for the CDR3: TGCAGTGCTAGAGATTTTTTTACAGACGCTAAACGTAGCAATCAGCCCCAGCATTTT. Protein sequence: CSARDFFTDAKRSNQPQHF.

The chain uses TRBV7-2 and TRBJ2-3; D is ambiguous. Germline V CDR1 and CDR2: SGHTA, FQGNSA. V lost 5 bases and J lost 1, with 13 bases in between. The CDR3 contains 15 residues. Here the CDR3 reads CASSLQRSGTDTQYF. CDR3 sequence (DNA): TGTGCCAGCAGCCTACAGCGCTCTGGCACAGATACGCAGTATTTT.

The chain links TRBV4-1 to TRBJ2-1; TRBD2 is a possible D gene (6 bases). The CDR3 consists of 16 residues. Per the germline V gene, CDR1 is MGHRA and CDR2 is YSYEKL. V was shortened by 0 bases and J by 4 bases, with 13 bases between the two germline ends. CDR3 bases: TGCGCCAGCAGCCAAGATCGATTAGCGGCTTACAATGAGCAGTTCTTC. This encodes CASSQDRLAAYNEQFF.

The rearrangement joins TRBV7-2 to TRBJ2-4, with D perhaps TRBD1 (5 bases). Germline-derived CDR1 and CDR2 are SGHTA and FQGNSA. V was trimmed by 5 bases and J by 5 bases, leaving 13 bases between them. The CDR3 runs 14 residues. CDR3 loop: CASSDGTGENIQYF. The CDR3 bases are TGTGCCAGCAGCGACGGTACAGGCGAAAACATTCAGTACTTC.